This T cell receptor beta chain was captured by sequencing in a study of PD-1 blockade in mismatch repair-deficient tumors. As for the study in general: All were previously treated, progressing patients with about twelve mismatch repair-deficient cancer types.

The trim removed 4 bases at V and 1 base at J, leaving 4 bases unmatched. Germline loops: CDR1 SGHRS, CDR2 YFSETQ. CDR3 size: 14 residues. Using immunoSEQ multiplex PCR, the repertoire was profiled, and TCRdb retains in-frame clones only, with some absent. The sample has approximately 38,000 clones, about 85% seen once; the top ten hold nearly 4%. This chain uses TRBV5-1 with TRBJ1-1; TRBD1 matches 7 bases. Sequenced material: peripheral blood, taken 76 weeks after starting pembrolizumab. The receptor was isolated from an adult with mismatch repair-deficient cancer. The DNA of the CDR3 is TGCGCCAGCAGCGTGGGACAGTGGAACACTGAAGCTTTCTTT. This translates into CASSVGQWNTEAFF.